This T cell receptor (beta chain) was obtained from a study of tumor-infiltrating lymphocytes in primary liver carcinoma. V was cut by 8 bases and J by 0 bases, with 26 bases left in between. CDR1 and CDR2 from the germline V gene are MNHEY and SVGEGT. The length of the CDR3 is 19 residues. A primer matching the constant region was used to make TCR beta cDNA from 450 to 550 ng of total RNA. Employing slightly modified ARM-PCR, three nested multiplex PCR rounds were run, and these gave rise to the TCR beta libraries. TRBV1-TRBV30 forward primers and a C-beta reverse primer were used in the first two PCR rounds, which each ran for 10 cycles. TCRdb recomputed calls from the multiplex PCR reads with MiXCR, one row per CDR3 protein. The sample records hundreds of thousands of distinct CDR3 sequences, around 50% being singletons. Remarks on this clonotype: Possible read error: a much larger clone is one base away.

Blood RNA came from unsorted whole blood; germline DNA was also extracted. Blood samples of about 4.1 milliliters were drawn preoperatively. The source of this sequence is a woman aged 25-40 years with primary liver carcinoma and hepatitis B virus infection. The material sequenced was peripheral blood. The chain links TRBV6-2 or TRBV6-3 to TRBJ2-1; a weak D match, TRBD1 (5 bases). CDR3 in amino acids: CASGYHSPRTSPSYNEQFF. The DNA of the CDR3 is TGTGCCAGCGGATACCACAGCCCAAGGACATCCCCCTCCTACAATGAGCAGTTCTTC.